This section outlines one TCR beta chain sequence together with its context. The sample comes from a study of blood T cell repertoires in COVID-19. As for the study in general: T cells, B-cell-depleted T cells, or PBMCs supplied cDNA or gDNA.

This CDR3 is 17 amino acids long. J gave up 7 bases and V 5 bases, and 19 bases lay outside the gene matches. The germline V gene has CDR1 SGHNT and CDR2 YENEEA. Clones were sequenced by immunoSEQ multiplex PCR, and TCRdb holds only the in-frame ones, with some missing. The sample lists roughly 520,000 clones, around 87% occurring once. The sample consisted of PBMCs or T cells enriched from blood (not recorded which). This receptor was taken from a middle-aged woman who had recovered from COVID-19. V usage is TRBV11-3 and J usage is TRBJ2-5; the match to TRBD2 covers 7 bases. This CDR3 is CASSPSFTRLAGGTQYF. In DNA form, the CDR3 reads TGTGCCAGCAGCCCGAGTTTTACTCGACTAGCAGGCGGGACCCAGTACTTC.